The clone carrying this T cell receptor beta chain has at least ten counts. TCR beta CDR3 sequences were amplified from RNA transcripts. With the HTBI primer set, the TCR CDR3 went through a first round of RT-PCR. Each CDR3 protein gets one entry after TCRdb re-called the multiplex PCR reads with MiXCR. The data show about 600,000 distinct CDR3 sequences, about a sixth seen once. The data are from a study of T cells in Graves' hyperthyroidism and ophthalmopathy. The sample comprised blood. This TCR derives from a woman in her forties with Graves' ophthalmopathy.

CDR3 sequence: CASSEGPNTEAFF. As DNA, the CDR3 is TGTGCCAGCAGTGAGGGTCCGAACACTGAAGCTTTCTTT. V usage is TRBV6-4 and J usage is TRBJ1-1; D is unclear. CDR1 is MRHNA, CDR2 SNTAGT, per germline. Between the trimmed V and J ends, which lost 3 bases and 1 base, there was a span of 6 bases. CDR3 length: 13 amino acids.